Following are 21 T cell receptor beta chains from one sample sequenced in a study of beta chain features in type 1 diabetes. Expressed TCRB transcripts were sequenced, since all the RNA that had been isolated was reverse transcribed. Measured with immunoSEQ multiplex PCR; TCRdb has only the in-frame clones, and not every one. The table has approximately 400,000 clones, less than 15% seen once. Source material: naive CD4+ T cells from blood. These receptors came from a woman aged 18-29 years in good health.

J is TRBJ1-2 and V is TRBV2; D is possibly TRBD1 (6 bases). This CDR3 spans 11 amino acids. CDR1 and CDR2 (germline): SNHLY, FYNNEI. V lost 8 bases and J lost 8, with 12 bases in between. CDR3 residues: CASSRQAGYTF. CDR3 sequence (DNA): TGTGCCAGCTCTCGACAGGCGGGCTACACCTTC. Full variable domain (missing parts from reference TRBV2 and TRBJ1-2): EPEVTQTPSHQVTQMGQEVILRCVPISNHLYFYWYRQILGQKVEFLVSFYNNEISEKSEIFDDQFSVERPDGSNFTLKIRSTKLEDSAMYFCASSRQAGYTFGSGTRLTVV.

This chain connects TRBV28 to TRBJ2-7; 9 bases fit TRBD2. The CDR3 sequence is 16 residues long. V was clipped by 2 bases and J by 2 bases; unmatched bases: 7. Germline assignment: CDR1 MDHEN and CDR2 SYDVKM. CDR3 sequence (DNA): TGTGCCAGCAGTTTAGGATCTGCGGGAGGGCCCTACGAGCAGTACTTC. Translating gives CASSLGSAGGPYEQYF.

This clone has only a few counts. The genes are TRBV25-1 and TRBJ2-5; D is undetermined. CDR3 length equals 11 residues. The germline V gene has CDR1 MGHDK and CDR2 SYGVNS. Trimming took 5 bases from V and 4 from J, leaving 5 bases between them. The CDR3 reads CASSSRETQYF. CDR3 nucleotides: TGTGCCAGCAGTTCTCGAGAGACCCAGTACTTC. The full variable domain, its missing parts supplied by reference TRBV25-1 and TRBJ2-5, is EADIYQTPRYLVIGTGKKITLECSQTMGHDKMYWYQQDPGMELHLIHYSYGVNSTEKGDLSSESTVSRIRTEHFPLTLESARPSHTSQYLCASSSRETQYFGPGTRLLVL.

The gene calls are TRBV15 and TRBJ2-2; D is possibly TRBD1 (6 bases). Trimming took 5 bases from V and 0 from J, leaving 10 bases between them. Germline CDR1 reads LNHNV; CDR2 reads YYDKDF (reference sequence). This CDR3 spans 15 amino acids. This CDR3 reads CATSGRQANTGELFF. The CDR3 nucleotides read TGTGCCACCAGCGGACGACAGGCGAACACCGGGGAGCTGTTTTTT.

The table lists this clone with a few counts. The chain has TRBV25-1 and TRBJ2-1; 12 positions match TRBD2. V dropped 5 bases and J dropped 8; count of bases not matched to a gene: 7. The CDR3 is 15 residues long. The germline V gene encodes CDR1 MGHDK and CDR2 SYGVNS. The CDR3 bases are TGTGCCAGCAGTCCGCGGACTAGCGGGAACCATGAGCAGTTCTTC. Its protein product is CASSPRTSGNHEQFF.

This clone was observed a single time. This chain's CDR3 is CAWARGQSSGNTIYF. For the CDR3, the DNA is TGTGCCTGGGCTAGAGGACAGTCCTCTGGAAACACCATATATTTT. This chain connects TRBV30 to TRBJ1-3; D is possibly TRBD1 (6 bases). Trimming removed 5 bases at V and 0 bases at J, with 14 bases between. This CDR3 has 15 amino acids. Germline V CDR1 and CDR2: GTSNPN, SVGIG (reference sequence).

This clone was seen only a few times. The V gene is TRBV5-1, the J gene TRBJ2-3; the D gene is possibly TRBD2 (5 bases). The CDR3 spans 14 residues. Germline V gene sequence: CDR1 SGHRS, CDR2 YFSETQ. V shed 4 bases and J shed 0 bases, with 9 bases lying between them. Here the CDR3 reads CASSGGSSTDTQYF. CDR3 sequence (DNA): TGCGCCAGCAGCGGAGGATCTAGCACAGATACGCAGTATTTT.

The chain recombines TRBV29-1 with TRBJ2-7; 14 bases fit TRBD2. CDR1 and CDR2 (germline): SQVTM, ANQGSEA. The CDR3 totals 19 residues. With V trimmed by 4 bases and J by 0 bases, 14 bases remained unmatched. CDR3 nucleotide sequence: TGCAGCGTTGCCGGGACTAGCGGGGGATTGGGGGCGTCCTCCTACGAGCAGTACTTC. Translated, it gives CSVAGTSGGLGASSYEQYF.

This clone was counted a few times. The rearrangement uses TRBV30 and TRBJ2-7; D gene uncertain. The germline V and J ends were trimmed by 0 bases and 7 bases, with 10 bases remaining between them. This CDR3 has 12 residues. Germline CDR1 is GTSNPN and CDR2 is SVGIG (reference sequence). The CDR3 DNA sequence: TGTGCCTGGAGTGTATTAGCCCGAGAGCAGTACTTC. Translation gives CAWSVLAREQYF.

The rearrangement joins TRBV23-1 to TRBJ1-1; maybe TRBD1 (6 bases). TRBV23-1 is assigned to the ORF class and has an uncertain function. The germline V and J ends were trimmed by 5 bases and 7 bases, with 17 bases remaining between them. The CDR3 length is 14 residues. The CDR3 sequence: CASSFFPRGSEAFF. In DNA, the CDR3 is TGCGCCAGCAGTTTTTTTCCAAGGGGGAGTGAAGCTTTCTTT.

The CDR3 loop reads CASSVSGLAGVPGELFF. Written as DNA, the CDR3 is TGTGCCAGCAGCGTATCGGGACTAGCGGGAGTACCCGGGGAGCTGTTTTTT. The V call is TRBV9, the J call TRBJ2-2, with 14 bases fitting TRBD2. With 1 base clipped from V and 6 bases from J, the junction kept 5 bases outside the gene matches. The CDR3 is 17 residues long. Germline CDR1 and CDR2: SGDLS and YYNGEE. The full variable domain, in which reference TRBV9 and TRBJ2-2 provide the parts outside the CDR3, is DSGVTQTPKHLITATGQRVTLRCSPRSGDLSVYWYQQSLDQGLQFLIQYYNGEERAKGNILERFSAQQFPDLHSELNLSSLELGDSALYFCASSVSGLAGVPGELFFGEGSRLTVL.

This clone was counted only a few times. This chain joins TRBV28 and TRBJ2-1; TRBD2 matches 7 bases. Per the germline V gene, CDR1 is MDHEN and CDR2 is SYDVKM. V shed 4 bases and J 15 bases; nucleotides not matched to a gene: 6. This CDR3 comprises 11 residues. The CDR3 spells CASSYRGGPFF. The CDR3 region has the DNA TGTGCCAGCAGTTACCGGGGAGGGCCGTTCTTC.

This clone was picked up a small number of times. This chain joins TRBV14 and TRBJ2-5, with D unclear. The CDR3 loop spans 12 amino acids. The V gene lost 4 bases and the J gene lost 8 bases, with 11 bases spanning the gap. Germline lookup yields CDR1 SGHDN and CDR2 FVKESK. The CDR3 is CASSRRPGTQYF. Written as DNA, the CDR3 is TGTGCCAGCAGCCGACGGCCGGGTACCCAGTACTTC.

This chain joins TRBV28 and TRBJ1-1; D is unresolved. V gave up 6 bases and J gave up 7 bases, with 18 bases separating them. This CDR3 comprises 14 residues. Per germline, CDR1 MDHEN and CDR2 SYDVKM. The DNA of the CDR3 is TGTGCCAGCAGCCCGTCCTCGAGGATCCTTGAAGCTTTCTTT. The encoded protein is CASSPSSRILEAFF. The full variable domain, in which reference TRBV28 and TRBJ1-1 provide the parts outside the CDR3, is DVKVTQSSRYLVKRTGEKVFLECVQDMDHENMFWYRQDPGLGLRLIYFSYDVKMKEKGDIPEGYSVSREKKERFSLILESASTNQTSMYLCASSPSSRILEAFFGQGTRLTVV.

This clone came up a few times. CDR3 DNA: TGTGCCAGCAGACAGGTCCAAGAGACCCAGTACTTC. Protein sequence: CASRQVQETQYF. The genes are TRBV6-6 and TRBJ2-5; D is perhaps TRBD1 (5 bases). The ends were cut back, 6 bases at V and 1 base at J, with 6 bases in the middle. This CDR3 has 12 amino acids. Germline V lookup: CDR1 MNHNY, CDR2 SVGAGI (reference sequence).

The rearrangement uses TRBV30 and TRBJ2-7, with 11 bases matching TRBD2. V gave up 6 bases and J gave up 7 bases; unmatched junction bases: 14. The CDR3 consists of 15 residues. CDR1 and CDR2 (germline): GTSNPN, SVGIG (reference sequence). CDR3 DNA: TGTGCCTGCGGGACAGCGGGGGCTAGCGGGAGGGAGCAGTACTTC. This translates into CACGTAGASGREQYF. The full variable domain, with the rest looked up from reference TRBV30 and TRBJ2-7, is SQTIHQWPATLVQPVGSPLSLECTVEGTSNPNLYWYRQAAGRGLQLLFYSVGIGQISSEVPQNLSASRPQDRQFILSSKKLLLSDSGFYLCACGTAGASGREQYFGPGTRLTVT.

V gene TRBV28 combines with J gene TRBJ2-1; TRBD2 might be the D (6 bases). Germline assignment: CDR1 MDHEN and CDR2 SYDVKM. Trimming shortened V by 7 bases and J by 8 bases, and 18 bases separated the two germline ends. The CDR3 spans 14 residues. The CDR3 is CASTFGGNSDEQFF. The CDR3 DNA sequence: TGTGCCAGCACCTTCGGCGGGAATAGCGATGAGCAGTTCTTC. The variable domain in full, with the rest retrieved from reference TRBV28 and TRBJ2-1, is DVKVTQSSRYLVKRTGEKVFLECVQDMDHENMFWYRQDPGLGLRLIYFSYDVKMKEKGDIPEGYSVSREKKERFSLILESASTNQTSMYLCASTFGGNSDEQFFGPGTRLTVL.

This clone was counted a few times. The rearrangement joins TRBV5-5 to TRBJ2-7; D not resolved. V lost 7 bases and J 0 bases, leaving 8 bases between the germline ends. The germline CDR1 and CDR2 sequences are SGHKS and YYEKEE (reference sequence). This CDR3 has 12 residues. This chain's CDR3 is CASESFSYEQYF. CDR3 sequence (DNA): TGTGCCAGCGAGTCCTTCTCCTACGAGCAGTACTTC.

The rearrangement links TRBV7-2 to TRBJ1-5; 7 nucleotides agree with TRBD1. Germline V gene lookup returns CDR1 SGHTA and CDR2 FQGNSA. The CDR3 has 14 residues. Trimming took 5 bases from V and 6 from J; bases not matched to a gene: 7. CDR3 bases: TGTGCCAGCAGCCCTCAGGGGGTTGGTCAGCCCCAGCATTTT. It encodes CASSPQGVGQPQHF.

The chain couples TRBV29-1 to TRBJ2-1, with D possibly TRBD1 on 5 matching bases. Germline V gene lookup returns CDR1 SQVTM and CDR2 ANQGSEA. V lost 3 bases and J lost 7, with 13 bases in between. The CDR3 length is 13 residues. The CDR3 nucleotides are TGCAGCGTTGATAGGACAAAGGGAAATGAGCAGTTCTTC. Its protein is CSVDRTKGNEQFF.

The sample holds a few counts of this clone. Written as DNA, the CDR3 is TGTGCCTGGAGTACTGGACCGGGAGGTCAAGAGACCCAGTACTTC. Its protein is CAWSTGPGGQETQYF. The chain carries TRBV30 and TRBJ2-5; 7 nucleotides align to TRBD2. The length of the CDR3 is 15 residues. Trimming cost V 2 bases and J 2 bases; bases outside gene matches: 8. CDR1 and CDR2 from the germline V gene are GTSNPN and SVGIG (reference sequence).